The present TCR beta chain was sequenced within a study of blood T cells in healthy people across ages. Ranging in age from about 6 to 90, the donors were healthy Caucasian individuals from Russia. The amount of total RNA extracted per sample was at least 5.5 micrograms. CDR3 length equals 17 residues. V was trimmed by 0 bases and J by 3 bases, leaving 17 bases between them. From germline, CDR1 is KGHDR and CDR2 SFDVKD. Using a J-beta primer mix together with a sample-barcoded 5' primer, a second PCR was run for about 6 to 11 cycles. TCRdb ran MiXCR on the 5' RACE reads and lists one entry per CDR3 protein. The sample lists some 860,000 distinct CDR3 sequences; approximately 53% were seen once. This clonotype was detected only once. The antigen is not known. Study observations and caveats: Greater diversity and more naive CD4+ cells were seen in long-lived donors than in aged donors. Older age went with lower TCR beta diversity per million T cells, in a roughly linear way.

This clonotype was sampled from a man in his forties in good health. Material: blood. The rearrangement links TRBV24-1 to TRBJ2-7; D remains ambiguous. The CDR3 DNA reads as TGTGCCACCAGTGATTTGATTTTTCCCAATACGAACTACGAGCAGTACTTC. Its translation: CATSDLIFPNTNYEQYF.